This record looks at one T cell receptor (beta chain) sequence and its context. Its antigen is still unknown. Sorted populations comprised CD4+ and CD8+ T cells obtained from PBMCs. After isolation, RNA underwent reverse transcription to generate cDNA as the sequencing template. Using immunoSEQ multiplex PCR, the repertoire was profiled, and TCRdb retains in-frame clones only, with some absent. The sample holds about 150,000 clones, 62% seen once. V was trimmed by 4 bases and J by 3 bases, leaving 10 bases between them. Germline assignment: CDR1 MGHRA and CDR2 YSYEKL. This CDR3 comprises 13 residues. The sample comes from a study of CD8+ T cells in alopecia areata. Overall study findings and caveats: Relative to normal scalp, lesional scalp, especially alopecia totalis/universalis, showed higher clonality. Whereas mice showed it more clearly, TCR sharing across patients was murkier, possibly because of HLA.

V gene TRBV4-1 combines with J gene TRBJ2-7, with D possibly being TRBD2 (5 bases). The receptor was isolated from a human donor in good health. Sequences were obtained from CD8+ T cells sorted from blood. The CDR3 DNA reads TGCGCCAGCAGCCGCGAGGGAGTCTACGAGCAGTACTTC. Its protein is CASSREGVYEQYF.